These 16 T cell receptor beta chains originate from one sample sequenced in a study of technical replicates of blood from a few donors. Some clones are missing from TCRdb's copy, which holds only in-frame ones; the method was immunoSEQ multiplex PCR. The table records roughly 72,000 clones, 80% to 95% of them present only once. Sequencing used T cells isolated from PBMCs. These receptors all come from a human donor in good health.

The chain is built from TRBV12-2 and TRBJ2-7; TRBD1 reflects the table's D call only, with no check against the DNA. TRBV12-2 is reported as a pseudogene. CDR3 length: 14 residues. CDR3 nucleotides: TGTGCAAGTCGCTGCCGGACAGGGGGCTACGAGCAGTACTTC. Amino acids: CASRCRTGGYEQYF.

V is TRBV10-2 and J is TRBJ1-4; 9 nucleotides match TRBD1. Losses at the gene ends were 10 bases for V and 12 bases for J; bases not matched to a gene: 9. Germline V gene lookup returns CDR1 WSHSY and CDR2 SAAADI. The CDR3 totals 12 residues. CDR3 in DNA: TGCGCCACAGGACAGGGGAGCTCGGAACTGTTTTTT. It yields the protein CATGQGSSELFF.

The rearrangement uses TRBV5-6 and TRBJ1-3; TRBD1 matches at 11 bases. This CDR3 has 15 residues. Germline CDR1 SGHDT, CDR2 YYEEEE. Germline trimming cut 3 bases from V and 2 bases from J; bases unmatched to any gene: 1. The CDR3: CASSWGQGAGNTIYF. The CDR3 coding sequence is TGTGCCAGCAGCTGGGGACAGGGGGCTGGAAACACCATATATTTT.

The chain recombines TRBV6-5 with TRBJ1-1, with 9 bases lining up with TRBD1. Germline CDR1 reads MNHEY; CDR2 reads SVGAGI. The CDR3 runs 14 residues. With 0 bases clipped from V and 7 bases from J, the junction kept 3 bases outside the gene matches. The CDR3 protein is CASSYSGQGIEAFF. CDR3 bases: TGTGCCAGCAGTTACTCGGGACAGGGAATTGAAGCTTTCTTT.

The V call is TRBV30, the J call TRBJ2-1; 7 nucleotides align to TRBD2. There are 15 residues in the CDR3. Germline V gene data show CDR1 as GTSNPN and CDR2 as SVGIG (reference sequence). Losses at the gene ends were 0 bases for V and 0 bases for J; bases not matched to a gene: 2. The CDR3: CAWSVLAGSYNEQFF. CDR3 in DNA: TGTGCCTGGAGTGTATTAGCGGGCTCCTACAATGAGCAGTTCTTC.

V and J are TRBV29-1 and TRBJ2-7; 7 bases agree with TRBD1. V lost 4 bases, J lost 2 bases, and 2 bases stayed unmatched. In germline, CDR1 is SQVTM, CDR2 ANQGSEA. The CDR3 loop spans 12 amino acids. The DNA of the CDR3 is TGCAGCGTTGCTGGGACAGCCTACGAGCAGTACTTC. Amino acid sequence: CSVAGTAYEQYF.

The rearrangement uses TRBV18 and TRBJ1-1; D ambiguous. V lost 3 bases and J 7 bases, leaving 12 bases between the germline ends. The CDR3 covers 13 residues. Germline V lookup: CDR1 KGHSH, CDR2 LQKENI. CDR3 protein: CASSPFREIEAFF. The CDR3 nucleotides read TGTGCCAGCTCACCGTTCCGGGAAATTGAAGCTTTCTTT.

This chain links TRBV13 with TRBJ1-1; the D is unclear. Germline V gene lookup returns CDR1 PRHDT and CDR2 FYEKMQ (reference sequence). The V gene lost 4 bases and the J gene lost 11 bases, with 11 bases spanning the gap. The CDR3 totals 11 residues. CDR3 sequence (DNA): TGTGCCAGCAGCTCGGTCGAGAGGGCTTTCTTT. It encodes CASSSVERAFF.

V usage is TRBV5-4 and J usage is TRBJ2-1, with 10 positions matching TRBD2. The CDR3 is 15 amino acids. Looked up from germline, CDR1 is SGHNT and CDR2 is YYREEE (reference sequence). The ends lost 0 bases at V and 4 bases at J; junction bases unmatched: 1. The CDR3 is CASSLDSGRYNEQFF. Written as DNA, the CDR3 is TGTGCCAGCAGCTTGGATAGCGGGAGGTACAATGAGCAGTTCTTC.

The chain employs TRBV11-3 and TRBJ2-7; D is possibly TRBD1 (6 bases). The CDR3 covers 14 residues. Germline loops: CDR1 SGHNT, CDR2 YENEEA. The V end was cut by 3 bases, the J end by 4 bases, with 13 bases between. The CDR3 region is CASSLGANIYEQYF. The CDR3 DNA reads as TGTGCCAGCAGCTTGGGGGCTAACATATACGAGCAGTACTTC.

CDR3 bases: TGCAGTGCTATCGGGGATTATGAGCAGTTCTTC. It translates to CSAIGDYEQFF. The genes are TRBV20-1 and TRBJ2-1; tentatively, D is TRBD2 (5 bases). The CDR3 length is 11 residues. V was cut by 4 bases and J by 8 bases, with 9 bases left in between. Germline V gene data show CDR1 as DFQATT and CDR2 as SNEGSKA (reference sequence).

In its sample, this clone was seen once. The rearrangement uses TRBV7-2 and TRBJ2-7; 9 nucleotides line up with TRBD1. The CDR3 extends over 14 amino acids. The V segment lost 2 bases and the J segment 2 bases; nucleotides outside the gene matches: 1. From germline, CDR1 is SGHTA and CDR2 FQGNSA. The CDR3 is CASSLRQGAYEQYF. DNA of the CDR3: TGTGCCAGCAGCTTAAGACAGGGGGCCTACGAGCAGTACTTC.

Of note for this clone: A read error may account for a junction end that differs from germline. The chain links TRBV7-2 to TRBJ2-5, with 7 bases aligning to TRBD2. Per germline, CDR1 SGHTA and CDR2 FQGNSA. The CDR3 totals 16 residues. The CDR3 DNA reads as TGTGCCAGCAGATTAGAAGCCTGGGGGGGTAAAGAGACCCAGTACTTC. As protein: CASRLEAWGGKETQYF.

This chain links TRBV13 with TRBJ2-7; D perhaps matches TRBD1 (6 bases). Germline assignment: CDR1 PRHDT and CDR2 FYEKMQ (reference sequence). This CDR3 spans 15 amino acids. The ends were cut back, 5 bases at V and 6 bases at J, with 20 bases in the middle. The CDR3 coding sequence is TGTGCCAGCAGCCCCTACGGGCAGGGGAGTTCCGAGCAGTACTTC. Protein: CASSPYGQGSSEQYF.

Details on this clone: The germline gene is not matched at one end of the junction; a read error may be the cause. This chain connects TRBV15 to TRBJ2-7; tentatively, D is TRBD2 (5 bases). Germline CDR1 reads LNHNV; CDR2 reads YYDKDF (reference sequence). The CDR3 sequence is 11 residues long. The CDR3 reads CATSSSRQRDF. The CDR3 DNA reads as TGTGCCACCAGCAGCTCCAGGCAGAGGGACTTC.

This chain links TRBV5-4 with TRBJ1-2; a weak D match, TRBD1 (6 bases). Germline CDR1 is SGHNT and CDR2 is YYREEE (reference sequence). This CDR3 has 12 amino acids. The V gene lost 4 bases and the J gene lost 5 bases, with 9 bases spanning the gap. DNA for the CDR3: TGTGCCAGCAGCCTCGACAGGTATGGCTACACCTTC. Translation: CASSLDRYGYTF.